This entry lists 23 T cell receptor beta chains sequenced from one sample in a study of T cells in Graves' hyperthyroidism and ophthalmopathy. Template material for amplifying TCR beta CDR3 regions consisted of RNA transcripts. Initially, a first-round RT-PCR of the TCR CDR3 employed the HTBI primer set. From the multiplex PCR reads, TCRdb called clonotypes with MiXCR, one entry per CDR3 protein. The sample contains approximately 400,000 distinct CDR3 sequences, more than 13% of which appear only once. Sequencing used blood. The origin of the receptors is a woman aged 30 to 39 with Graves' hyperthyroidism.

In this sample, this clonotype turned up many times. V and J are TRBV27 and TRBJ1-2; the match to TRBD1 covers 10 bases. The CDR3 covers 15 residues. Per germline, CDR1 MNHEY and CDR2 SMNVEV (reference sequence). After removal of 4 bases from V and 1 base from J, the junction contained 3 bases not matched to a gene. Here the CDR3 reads CASSWTGGINYGYTF. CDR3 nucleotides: TGTGCCAGCAGTTGGACAGGGGGAATTAACTATGGCTACACCTTC.

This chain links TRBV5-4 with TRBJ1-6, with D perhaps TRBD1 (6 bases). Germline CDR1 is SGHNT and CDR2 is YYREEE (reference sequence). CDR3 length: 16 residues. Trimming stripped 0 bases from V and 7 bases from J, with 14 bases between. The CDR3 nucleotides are TGTGCCAGCAGCTTGGCCGGGGGCAGGGAAAATTCACCCCTCCACTTT. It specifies CASSLAGGRENSPLHF.

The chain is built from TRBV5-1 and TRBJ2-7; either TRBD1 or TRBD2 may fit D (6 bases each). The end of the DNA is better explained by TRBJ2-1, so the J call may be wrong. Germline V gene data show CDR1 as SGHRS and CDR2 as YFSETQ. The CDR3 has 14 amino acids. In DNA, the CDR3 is TGCGCCAGCAGCTTGTTTCGGGGGCAGTACGAGCAGTTCTTC. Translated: CASSLFRGQYEQFF.

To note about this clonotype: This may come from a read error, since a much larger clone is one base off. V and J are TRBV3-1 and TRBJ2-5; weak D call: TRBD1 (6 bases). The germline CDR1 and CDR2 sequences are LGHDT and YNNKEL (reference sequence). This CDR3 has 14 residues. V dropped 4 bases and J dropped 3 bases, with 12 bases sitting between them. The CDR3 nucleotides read TGTGCCAGCAGCCTTAGCGAGGGGGAAGAGACCCAGTACTTC. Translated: CASSLSEGEETQYF.

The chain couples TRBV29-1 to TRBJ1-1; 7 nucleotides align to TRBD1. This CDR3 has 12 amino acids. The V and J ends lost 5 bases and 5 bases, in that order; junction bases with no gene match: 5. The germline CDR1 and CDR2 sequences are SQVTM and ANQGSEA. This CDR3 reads CSVTTGQTEAFF. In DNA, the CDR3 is TGCAGCGTTACGACAGGGCAAACTGAAGCTTTCTTT.

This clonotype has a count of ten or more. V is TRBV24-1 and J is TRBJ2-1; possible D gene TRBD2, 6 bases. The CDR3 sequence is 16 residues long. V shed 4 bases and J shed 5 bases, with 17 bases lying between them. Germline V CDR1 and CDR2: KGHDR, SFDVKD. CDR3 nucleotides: TGTGCCACCAGTGACGCCTCCGGGACTGGAGACAATGAGCAGTTCTTC. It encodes CATSDASGTGDNEQFF.

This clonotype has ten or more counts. The CDR3 loop reads CASSSDGLLTDTQYF. DNA of the CDR3: TGTGCCAGCAGCTCCGACGGATTACTCACAGATACGCAGTATTTT. This rearrangement joins TRBV11-2 to TRBJ2-3; no clear D gene. This CDR3 contains 15 residues. Germline CDR1 is SGHAT and CDR2 is FQNNGV. V dropped 4 bases and J dropped 2 bases, with 13 bases sitting between them. The complete variable domain, with remaining parts taken from reference TRBV11-2 and TRBJ2-3, reads EAGVAQSPRYKIIEKRQSVAFWCNPISGHATLYWYQQILGQGPKLLIQFQNNGVVDDSQLPKDRFSAERLKGVDSTLKIQPAKLEDSAVYLCASSSDGLLTDTQYFGPGTRLTVL.

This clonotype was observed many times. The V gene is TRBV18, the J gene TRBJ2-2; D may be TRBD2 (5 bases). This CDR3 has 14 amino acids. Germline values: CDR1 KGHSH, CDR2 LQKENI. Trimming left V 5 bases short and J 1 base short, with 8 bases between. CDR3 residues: CASSDRGNTGELFF. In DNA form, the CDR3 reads TGTGCCAGCTCAGACCGGGGGAACACCGGGGAGCTGTTTTTT.

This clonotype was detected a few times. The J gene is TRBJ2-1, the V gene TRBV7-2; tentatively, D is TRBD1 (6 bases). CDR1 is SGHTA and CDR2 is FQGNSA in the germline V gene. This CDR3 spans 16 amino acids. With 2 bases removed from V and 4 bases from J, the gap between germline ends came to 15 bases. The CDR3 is CASSLQARGGYNEQFF. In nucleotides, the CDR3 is TGTGCCAGCAGCTTACAAGCCAGGGGCGGATACAATGAGCAGTTCTTC.

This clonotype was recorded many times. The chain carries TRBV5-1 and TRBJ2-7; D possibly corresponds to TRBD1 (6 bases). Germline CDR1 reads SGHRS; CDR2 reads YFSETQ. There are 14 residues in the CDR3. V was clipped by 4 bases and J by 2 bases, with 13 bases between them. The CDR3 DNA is TGCGCCAGCAGCACGGACAGTCGCACCTACGAGCAGTACTTC. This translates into CASSTDSRTYEQYF.

The CDR3 DNA follows: TGTGCCAGCAGTTACGGGGCAGGGATTCAGGTTGAGCAGTTCTTC. Encoded protein: CASSYGAGIQVEQFF. The chain uses TRBV6-5 and TRBJ2-1; perhaps TRBD1 as D (5 bases). CDR1 MNHEY and CDR2 SVGAGI come from the germline V gene. V was pared by 2 bases and J by 9 bases, with 17 bases between. This CDR3 region has 15 residues.

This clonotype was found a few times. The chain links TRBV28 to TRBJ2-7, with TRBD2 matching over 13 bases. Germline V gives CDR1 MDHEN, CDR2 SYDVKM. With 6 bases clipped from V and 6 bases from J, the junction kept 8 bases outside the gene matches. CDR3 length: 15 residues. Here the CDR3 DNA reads TGTGCCAGCAGGACCGGTGGGACTAGCGGGACCGAGCAGTACTTC. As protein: CASRTGGTSGTEQYF.

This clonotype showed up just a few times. CDR3 amino acids: CASSLPSSGSINEQFF. As DNA, the CDR3 is TGCGCCAGCAGCCTCCCCAGTAGCGGGAGTATCAATGAGCAGTTCTTC. V usage is TRBV5-1 and J usage is TRBJ2-1, with 9 bases that match TRBD2. This CDR3 contains 16 residues. The V segment lost 4 bases and the J segment 6 bases; nucleotides outside the gene matches: 11. From germline, CDR1 is SGHRS and CDR2 YFSETQ.

The CDR3 bases are TGTGCCAGCAGTCCAGGCGGGGACCCCACTAACGAGCAGTACTTC. This gives the protein CASSPGGDPTNEQYF. This chain connects TRBV28 to TRBJ2-7; TRBD2 might be the D (6 bases). Germline loops: CDR1 MDHEN, CDR2 SYDVKM. The CDR3 has 15 residues. The V and J ends lost 5 bases and 5 bases respectively, with 19 bases between them.

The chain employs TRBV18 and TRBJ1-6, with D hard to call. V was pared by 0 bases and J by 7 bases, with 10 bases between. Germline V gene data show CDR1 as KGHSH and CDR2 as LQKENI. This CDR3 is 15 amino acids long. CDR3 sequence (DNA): TGTGCCAGCTCACCACCGGAGGCGTTCAATTCACCCCTCCACTTT. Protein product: CASSPPEAFNSPLHF.

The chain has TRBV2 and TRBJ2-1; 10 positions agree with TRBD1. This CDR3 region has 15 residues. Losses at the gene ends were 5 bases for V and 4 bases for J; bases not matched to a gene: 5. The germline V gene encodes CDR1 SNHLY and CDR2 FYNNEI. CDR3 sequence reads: CASSLRDRGYNEQFF. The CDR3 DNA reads TGTGCCAGCAGTCTCCGGGACAGGGGTTACAATGAGCAGTTCTTC.

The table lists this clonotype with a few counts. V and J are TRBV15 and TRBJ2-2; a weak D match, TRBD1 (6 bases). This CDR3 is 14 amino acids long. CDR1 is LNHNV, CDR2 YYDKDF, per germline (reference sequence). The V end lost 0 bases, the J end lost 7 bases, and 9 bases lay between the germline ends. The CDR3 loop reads CATSRDQGIGELFF. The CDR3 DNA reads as TGTGCCACCAGCAGAGATCAGGGGATCGGGGAGCTGTTTTTT.

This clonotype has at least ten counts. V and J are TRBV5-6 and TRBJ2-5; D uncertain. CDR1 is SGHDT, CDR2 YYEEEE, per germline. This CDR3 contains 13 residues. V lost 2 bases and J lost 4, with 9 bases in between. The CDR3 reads CASSLRNGETQYF. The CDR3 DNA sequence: TGTGCCAGCAGCTTACGAAACGGAGAGACCCAGTACTTC.

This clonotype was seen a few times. CDR3 sequence reads: CASQLSGTGSEKLFF. The CDR3, as DNA: TGTGCCAGCCAACTCTCCGGGACAGGGAGTGAAAAACTGTTTTTT. This chain connects TRBV28 to TRBJ1-4; 9 nucleotides agree with TRBD1. The germline V gene has CDR1 MDHEN and CDR2 SYDVKM. Trimming removed 8 bases from V and 7 bases from J; junction bases left unmatched: 11. The CDR3 contains 15 residues.

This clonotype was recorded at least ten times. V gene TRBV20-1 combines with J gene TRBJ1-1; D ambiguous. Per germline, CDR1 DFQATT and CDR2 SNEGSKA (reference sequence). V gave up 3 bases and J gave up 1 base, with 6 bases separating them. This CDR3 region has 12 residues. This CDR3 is CSASEPNTEAFF. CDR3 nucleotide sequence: TGCAGTGCTAGTGAACCGAACACTGAAGCTTTCTTT.

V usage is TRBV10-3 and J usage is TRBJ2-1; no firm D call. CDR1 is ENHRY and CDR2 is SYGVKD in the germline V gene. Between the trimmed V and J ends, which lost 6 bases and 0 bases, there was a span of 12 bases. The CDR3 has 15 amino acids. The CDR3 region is CAIREGWDSYNEQFF. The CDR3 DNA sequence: TGTGCCATCAGGGAAGGATGGGACTCCTACAATGAGCAGTTCTTC.

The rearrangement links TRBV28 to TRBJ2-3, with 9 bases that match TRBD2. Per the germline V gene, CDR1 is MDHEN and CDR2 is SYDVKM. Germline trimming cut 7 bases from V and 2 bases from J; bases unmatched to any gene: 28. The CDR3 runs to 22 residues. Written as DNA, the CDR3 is TGTGCCAGCATCACAACGGTAGCGGGAGAGTCTTTTGGCGGGTGGACCACAGATACGCAGTATTTT. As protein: CASITTVAGESFGGWTTDTQYF.

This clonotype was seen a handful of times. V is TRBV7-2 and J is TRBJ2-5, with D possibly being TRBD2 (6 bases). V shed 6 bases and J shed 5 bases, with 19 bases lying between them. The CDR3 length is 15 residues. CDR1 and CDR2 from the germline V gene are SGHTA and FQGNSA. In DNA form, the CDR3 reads TGTGCCAGCAGGACGGGACTGCCCATGTCCGAGACCCAGTACTTC. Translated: CASRTGLPMSETQYF. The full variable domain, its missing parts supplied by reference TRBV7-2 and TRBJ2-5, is GAGVSQSPSNKVTEKGKDVELRCDPISGHTALYWYRQSLGQGLEFLIYFQGNSAPDKSGLPSDRFSAERTGGSVSTLTIQRTQQEDSAVYLCASRTGLPMSETQYFGPGTRLLVL.